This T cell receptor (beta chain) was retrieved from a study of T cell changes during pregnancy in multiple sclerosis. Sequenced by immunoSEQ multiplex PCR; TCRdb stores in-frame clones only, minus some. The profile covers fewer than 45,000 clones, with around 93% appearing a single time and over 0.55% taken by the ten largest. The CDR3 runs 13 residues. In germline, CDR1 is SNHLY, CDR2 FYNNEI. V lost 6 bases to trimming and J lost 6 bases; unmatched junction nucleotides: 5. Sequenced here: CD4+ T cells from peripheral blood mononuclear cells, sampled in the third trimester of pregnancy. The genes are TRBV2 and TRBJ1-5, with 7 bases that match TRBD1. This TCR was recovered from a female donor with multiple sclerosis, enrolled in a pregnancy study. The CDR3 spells CASRDRAVQPQHF. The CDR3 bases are TGTGCCAGCAGAGACAGGGCGGTTCAGCCCCAGCATTTT.